Below are 16 T cell receptor beta chains sequenced from a single sample in a study of cytomegalovirus exposure and HLA in healthy donors. Vbeta (60) and Jbeta (13) primers were used in the PCR. Assay: immunoSEQ multiplex PCR; the TCRdb copy retains only in-frame clones and omits some. The clone table shows 220,000 or so clones, with the ten largest holding about 1%. The specimen sequenced was PBMCs. The receptors were sampled from a girl aged 2-9 years in good health and CMV-seropositive.

The rearrangement links TRBV5-6 to TRBJ2-7; D is unclear. Per germline, CDR1 SGHDT and CDR2 YYEEEE. This CDR3 region has 14 residues. Trimming removed 0 bases at V and 2 bases at J, with 9 bases between. CDR3 amino acids: CASSLGQVPYEQYF. CDR3 in DNA: TGTGCCAGCAGCTTGGGGCAGGTTCCCTACGAGCAGTACTTC.

The chain combines TRBV6-5 with TRBJ2-3; TRBD2 matches 9 bases. This CDR3 has 16 residues. Germline V gives CDR1 MNHEY, CDR2 SVGAGI. V shed 2 bases and J 4 bases; nucleotides not matched to a gene: 7. In nucleotides, the CDR3 is TGTGCCAGCAGTTACGACTTGCGGGAGGGCGCAGATACGCAGTATTTT. This sequence encodes CASSYDLREGADTQYF.

V is TRBV27 and J is TRBJ2-2; perhaps TRBD1 as D (5 bases). CDR1 and CDR2 from the germline V gene are MNHEY and SMNVEV (reference sequence). The CDR3 extends over 17 amino acids. Trimming left V 6 bases short and J 1 base short, with 18 bases between. The chain's CDR3 is CASSFQMTALNTGELFF. CDR3 nucleotide sequence: TGTGCCAGCAGCTTCCAAATGACAGCTTTGAACACCGGGGAGCTGTTTTTT.

The chain joins TRBV7-2 to TRBJ2-1; D perhaps matches TRBD2 (6 bases). The germline V gene has CDR1 SGHTA and CDR2 FQGNSA. The CDR3 has 13 amino acids. V was trimmed by 5 bases and J by 3 bases, leaving 8 bases between them. The CDR3 is CASSRAGYNEQFF. CDR3 DNA sequence: TGTGCCAGCAGCCGAGCGGGCTACAATGAGCAGTTCTTC.

The chain employs TRBV2 and TRBJ2-1; 11 positions match TRBD2. Looked up from germline, CDR1 is SNHLY and CDR2 is FYNNEI. Trimming at V came to 6 bases and at J to 0 bases, leaving 7 bases not matched to a gene. This CDR3 is 17 amino acids long. The CDR3 here is CASRFGTSGSSYNEQFF. In DNA form, the CDR3 reads TGTGCCAGCAGATTCGGGACTAGCGGTAGCTCCTACAATGAGCAGTTCTTC.

V is TRBV2 and J is TRBJ2-7; possibly TRBD2 for D (6 bases). V was pared by 5 bases and J by 6 bases, with 17 bases between. CDR3 length: 14 amino acids. Germline loops: CDR1 SNHLY, CDR2 FYNNEI. CDR3 in amino acids: CASSPQLATTEQYF. The CDR3 bases are TGTGCCAGCAGTCCACAACTAGCTACCACCGAGCAGTACTTC.

The genes are TRBV27 and TRBJ2-5; TRBD2 matches 8 bases. V was clipped by 5 bases and J by 1 base; unmatched bases: 12. Germline lookup yields CDR1 MNHEY and CDR2 SMNVEV (reference sequence). The CDR3 sequence is 17 residues long. The DNA for the CDR3 is TGTGCCAGCAGTACCGGGCGGGGGGCGATCCCCCAAGAGACCCAGTACTTC. It encodes CASSTGRGAIPQETQYF.

This sequence joins TRBV19 and TRBJ2-1; 13 nucleotides line up with TRBD2. Germline CDR1 is LNHDA and CDR2 is SQIVND (reference sequence). V gave up 5 bases and J gave up 10 bases; unmatched junction bases: 2. The CDR3 extends over 13 amino acids. The CDR3 nucleotides read TGTGCCAGTAGTGGGACTAGCGGGACGGAGCAGTTCTTC. Protein: CASSGTSGTEQFF.

This sequence joins TRBV28 and TRBJ1-1; no clear D gene. Germline loops: CDR1 MDHEN, CDR2 SYDVKM. The CDR3 runs 18 residues. Trimming left V 5 bases short and J 1 base short, with 23 bases between. CDR3 amino acids: CASSPNSISGLSNTEAFF. The CDR3 region has the DNA TGTGCCAGCAGTCCAAACTCAATATCCGGGTTATCGAACACTGAAGCTTTCTTT. Supplemented by reference TRBV28 and TRBJ1-1, the full variable domain reads DVKVTQSSRYLVKRTGEKVFLECVQDMDHENMFWYRQDPGLGLRLIYFSYDVKMKEKGDIPEGYSVSREKKERFSLILESASTNQTSMYLCASSPNSISGLSNTEAFFGQGTRLTVV.

The chain uses TRBV10-3 and TRBJ1-2; TRBD1 is a possible D gene (6 bases). Germline V gene data show CDR1 as ENHRY and CDR2 as SYGVKD. This CDR3 has 12 amino acids. CDR3 sequence reads: CAAAGAPYGYTF. CDR3 nucleotides: TGTGCTGCGGCAGGGGCCCCATATGGCTACACCTTC.

This chain connects TRBV29-1 to TRBJ2-1, with D unclear. Germline V lookup: CDR1 SQVTM, CDR2 ANQGSEA. Between the trimmed V and J ends, which lost 5 bases and 6 bases, there was a span of 8 bases. CDR3 length equals 11 residues. The CDR3 reads CSVKAFNEQFF. The CDR3 DNA reads TGCAGCGTTAAAGCGTTCAATGAGCAGTTCTTC.

The chain uses TRBV7-9 and TRBJ1-1; no definite D call. V lost 3 bases and J 1 base, leaving 9 bases between the germline ends. Germline V gene sequence: CDR1 SEHNR, CDR2 FQNEAQ (reference sequence). The CDR3 extends over 14 amino acids. The CDR3 protein is CASSLAGGNTEAFF. The CDR3 DNA sequence: TGTGCCAGCAGCTTGGCCGGCGGGAACACTGAAGCTTTCTTT.

The rearrangement uses TRBV6-6 and TRBJ2-1; 9 bases line up with TRBD2. CDR1 is MNHNY, CDR2 SVGAGI, per germline (reference sequence). The CDR3 contains 15 residues. V gave up 2 bases and J gave up 7 bases; unmatched junction bases: 6. The CDR3 loop reads CASSYVLAGTNEQFF. The CDR3 region has the DNA TGTGCCAGCAGTTACGTCCTAGCGGGAACAAATGAGCAGTTCTTC.

This chain joins TRBV2 and TRBJ1-3, with 8 nucleotides matching TRBD1. The CDR3 runs to 18 residues. With 3 bases clipped from V and 0 bases from J, the junction kept 10 bases outside the gene matches. Germline loops: CDR1 SNHLY, CDR2 FYNNEI. The CDR3 region is CASSDPHVGTGSGNTIYF. The CDR3 bases are TGTGCCAGCAGTGATCCCCATGTGGGGACAGGCTCTGGAAACACCATATATTTT.

The chain's CDR3 is CASSEVAGGVGELFF. CDR3 nucleotides: TGTGCCAGCAGTGAAGTAGCGGGAGGGGTCGGGGAGCTGTTTTTT. The chain combines TRBV6-1 with TRBJ2-2; 11 bases map to TRBD2. Per the germline V gene, CDR1 is MNHNS and CDR2 is SASEGT. The trim removed 1 base at V and 7 bases at J, leaving 2 bases unmatched. The CDR3 has 15 residues.

Notes on this clone: The conserved phenylalanine or tryptophan normally closing the CDR3 is absent here, so this likely arose from a read error. This chain links TRBV9 with TRBJ1-1; a possible D gene is TRBD1 (6 bases). Germline CDR1 reads SGDLS; CDR2 reads YYNGEE. There are 14 residues in the CDR3. V lost 0 bases, J lost 4 bases, and 10 bases lay in between. The CDR3 sequence is CASSVVPGATEAFS. The DNA for the CDR3 is TGTGCCAGCAGCGTAGTGCCAGGGGCCACTGAAGCTTTCTCT.